The T cell receptor (beta chain) under discussion was sequenced for a study of brain T cells in children with intractable seizures. Regarding the study as a whole: Pre- and post-surgery blood differed in depth, so pre-surgery absences may be undersampling.

The germline gives CDR1 SGHDT, CDR2 YYEEEE. Trimming removed 0 bases at V and 8 bases at J, with 14 bases between. The CDR3 contains 14 residues. Clones were read by immunoSEQ multiplex PCR, and TCRdb kept only the in-frame ones, dropping some. The sample consists of 340,000 or so clones, over 90% of them appearing once. The time point: blood from clinic visit 5 months post-surgery; TSC patient then seizure free. The sequenced cases were selected for having the highest brain T cell transcript signatures. Before surgery, patients took at least one anti-epileptic drug. Concerning this clone itself: Its antigen is currently unknown.

This receptor was obtained from a boy under two years old with tuberous sclerosis and intractable seizures. The rearrangement joins TRBV5-6 to TRBJ1-1; D call uncertain. The starting material was peripheral blood, obtained 5 to 6 months after surgery. CDR3 region: CASSLGTHMGEAFF. The CDR3 DNA sequence: TGTGCCAGCAGCTTGGGCACCCACATGGGAGAAGCTTTCTTT.